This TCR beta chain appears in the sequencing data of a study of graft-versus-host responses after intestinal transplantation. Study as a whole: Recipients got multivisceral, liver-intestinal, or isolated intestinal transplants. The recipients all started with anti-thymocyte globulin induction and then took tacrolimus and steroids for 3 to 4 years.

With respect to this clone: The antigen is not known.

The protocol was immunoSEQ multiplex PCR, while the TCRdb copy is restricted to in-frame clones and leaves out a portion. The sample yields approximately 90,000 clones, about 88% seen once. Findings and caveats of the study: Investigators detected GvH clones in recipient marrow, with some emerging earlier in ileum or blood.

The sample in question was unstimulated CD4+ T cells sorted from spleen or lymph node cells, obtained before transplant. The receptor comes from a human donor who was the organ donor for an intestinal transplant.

This CDR3 reads CASSWTWDRGGHGYTF. The CDR3 bases are TGCGCCAGCAGCTGGACTTGGGACAGGGGGGGTCATGGCTACACCTTC. V and J are TRBV5-1 and TRBJ1-2; 11 nucleotides match TRBD1. Germline CDR1 and CDR2: SGHRS and YFSETQ. This CDR3 is 16 amino acids long. Trimming took 3 bases from V and 6 from J; bases not matched to a gene: 10.